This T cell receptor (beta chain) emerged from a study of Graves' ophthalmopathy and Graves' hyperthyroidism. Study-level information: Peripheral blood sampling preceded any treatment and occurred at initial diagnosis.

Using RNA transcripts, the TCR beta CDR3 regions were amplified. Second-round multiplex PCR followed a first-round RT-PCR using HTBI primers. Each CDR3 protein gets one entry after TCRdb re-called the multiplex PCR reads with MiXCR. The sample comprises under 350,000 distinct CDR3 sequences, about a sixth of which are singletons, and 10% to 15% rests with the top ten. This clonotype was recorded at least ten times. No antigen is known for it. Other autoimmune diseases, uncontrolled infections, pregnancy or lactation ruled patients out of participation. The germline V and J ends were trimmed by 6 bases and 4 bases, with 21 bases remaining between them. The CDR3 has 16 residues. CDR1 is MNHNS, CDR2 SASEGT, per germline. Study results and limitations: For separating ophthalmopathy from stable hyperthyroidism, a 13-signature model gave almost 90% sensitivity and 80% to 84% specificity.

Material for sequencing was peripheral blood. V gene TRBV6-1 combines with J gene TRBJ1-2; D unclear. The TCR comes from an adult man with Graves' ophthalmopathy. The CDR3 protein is CASRTKWGAVGYGYTF. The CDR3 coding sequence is TGTGCCAGCAGAACCAAATGGGGAGCAGTGGGCTATGGCTACACCTTC.